A single sample is the source of the 20 T cell receptor beta chains below, sequenced in a study of blood T cell repertoires in COVID-19. This table comes from immunoSEQ multiplex PCR, and its TCRdb copy is limited to in-frame clones, with some not included. Found here are some 160,000 clones, more than 85% of them singletons; the top ten hold just over 2.5%. The material sequenced was peripheral blood. These receptors originate from a woman aged 80 or over with COVID-19, enrolled during active disease.

The chain uses TRBV10-1 and TRBJ2-1; 10 bases fit TRBD2. The CDR3 length is 16 residues. Germline V gene lookup returns CDR1 WNHNN and CDR2 SYGVQD (reference sequence). With V trimmed by 7 bases and J by 9 bases, 15 bases remained unmatched. The DNA for the CDR3 is TGCGCCAGCATGGCTAGCGGGAGCTCTCTGCAGGGTGAGCAGTTCTTC. Encoded protein: CASMASGSSLQGEQFF.

The rearrangement joins TRBV9 to TRBJ2-5, with D tentatively TRBD2 (6 bases). Trimming cost V 0 bases and J 4 bases, with 10 bases left between them. This CDR3 comprises 14 residues. Germline assignment: CDR1 SGDLS and CDR2 YYNGEE. In DNA, the CDR3 is TGTGCCAGCAGCGTAGGGGCTAGCGTAGAGACCCAGTACTTC. This encodes CASSVGASVETQYF.

The chain recombines TRBV2 with TRBJ1-3; TRBD1 might be the D (5 bases). The ends were cut back, 9 bases at V and 3 bases at J, with 12 bases in the middle. The CDR3 length is 13 residues. From germline, CDR1 is SNHLY and CDR2 FYNNEI. The CDR3, as DNA: TGTGCCAGTAAGCAGGGCCTTGGAAACACCATATATTTT. The encoded protein is CASKQGLGNTIYF.

In its sample, this clone was seen once. This rearrangement joins TRBV7-9 to TRBJ2-5; the D gene is possibly TRBD2 (6 bases). The V end was cut by 5 bases, the J end by 5 bases, with 18 bases between. Germline V gives CDR1 SEHNR, CDR2 FQNEAQ (reference sequence). The length of the CDR3 is 15 residues. Here the CDR3 reads CASSIGGTGGETQYF. CDR3 bases: TGTGCCAGCAGCATTGGGGGGACTGGCGGGGAGACCCAGTACTTC.

This chain uses TRBV11-2 with TRBJ1-5, with D perhaps TRBD1 (6 bases). The germline V gene encodes CDR1 SGHAT and CDR2 FQNNGV. Trimming stripped 5 bases from V and 3 bases from J, with 11 bases between. The CDR3 runs to 14 residues. The CDR3 coding sequence is TGTGCCAGCAGCGCAACAGGGAACAATCAGCCCCAGCATTTT. It is translated as CASSATGNNQPQHF.

The gene calls are TRBV6-6 and TRBJ1-1; D is unclear. Per germline, CDR1 MNHNY and CDR2 SVGAGI (reference sequence). The CDR3 is made up of 11 amino acids. V was cut by 7 bases and J by 1 base, with 4 bases left in between. DNA of the CDR3: TGTGCCAGCACTAAGAACACTGAAGCTTTCTTT. Encoded protein: CASTKNTEAFF.

This clone has a single count. The chain uses TRBV11-2 and TRBJ1-6; the D gene is possibly TRBD1 (5 bases). This CDR3 is built from 15 residues. Germline CDR1 is SGHAT and CDR2 is FQNNGV. V lost 0 bases to trimming and J lost 4 bases, with 7 bases between them. CDR3: CASSLEGQYNSPLHF. The CDR3 region has the DNA TGTGCCAGCAGCTTAGAGGGGCAGTATAATTCACCCCTCCACTTT. Full variable domain (missing parts from reference TRBV11-2 and TRBJ1-6): EAGVAQSPRYKIIEKRQSVAFWCNPISGHATLYWYQQILGQGPKLLIQFQNNGVVDDSQLPKDRFSAERLKGVDSTLKIQPAKLEDSAVYLCASSLEGQYNSPLHFGNGTRLTVT.

The chain combines TRBV19 with TRBJ1-5, with 9 positions matching TRBD1. This CDR3 contains 14 residues. CDR1 is LNHDA, CDR2 SQIVND, per germline (reference sequence). Trimming took 5 bases from V and 6 from J; bases not matched to a gene: 5. The CDR3 sequence is CASSGTGNRQPQHF. CDR3 bases: TGTGCCAGTAGTGGGACAGGGAATCGTCAGCCCCAGCATTTT.

This chain links TRBV15 with TRBJ2-1, with 10 bases fitting TRBD2. The J segment lost 15 bases and the V segment lost 6 bases, leaving 11 bases of the junction unmatched. Per the germline V gene, CDR1 is LNHNV and CDR2 is YYDKDF (reference sequence). The CDR3 has 13 amino acids. The CDR3 region is CATSRGLAETPFF. The CDR3 DNA reads as TGTGCCACCAGTCGAGGACTAGCGGAGACACCGTTCTTC.

The chain carries TRBV10-3 and TRBJ1-2; D is perhaps TRBD1 (6 bases). Germline V lookup: CDR1 ENHRY, CDR2 SYGVKD. Between the trimmed V and J ends, which lost 10 bases and 6 bases, there was a span of 21 bases. The CDR3 consists of 14 residues. CDR3 region: CATHTRTATHGYTF. As DNA, the CDR3 is TGTGCCACGCATACGCGGACAGCTACACATGGCTACACCTTC.

The genes are TRBV4-2 and TRBJ1-2, with TRBD1 as a possible D gene (5 bases). The CDR3 is 15 residues long. Deletions cut 6 bases from V and 8 bases from J, with 22 bases between. Germline values: CDR1 LGHNA, CDR2 YNFKEQ. The CDR3 spells CASSPFTSQGGGYTF. The DNA of the CDR3 is TGTGCCAGCAGTCCGTTCACCTCGCAGGGTGGGGGCTACACCTTC.

This clone has only one observation. The chain combines TRBV2 with TRBJ1-1, with TRBD1 matching 8 bases. From germline, CDR1 is SNHLY and CDR2 FYNNEI. The CDR3 is 14 residues long. The V gene end was trimmed by 2 bases and the J gene end by 3 bases; junction bases not matched to a gene: 2. CDR3 sequence reads: CASSERDRYTEAFF. CDR3 sequence (DNA): TGTGCCAGCAGTGAAAGGGACAGGTACACTGAAGCTTTCTTT.

The J gene is TRBJ1-2, the V gene TRBV5-1; TRBD1 might be the D (5 bases). Germline V lookup: CDR1 SGHRS, CDR2 YFSETQ. The germline V and J ends were trimmed by 0 bases and 2 bases, with 8 bases remaining between them. The CDR3 is 14 amino acids. CDR3 residues: CASSLDNRNYGYTF. CDR3 DNA: TGCGCCAGCAGCTTGGATAACAGGAACTATGGCTACACCTTC. Full variable domain (remainder filled in from reference TRBV5-1 and TRBJ1-2): KAGVTQTPRYLIKTRGQQVTLSCSPISGHRSVSWYQQTPGQGLQFLFEYFSETQRNKGNFPGRFSGRQFSNSRSEMNVSTLELGDSALYLCASSLDNRNYGYTFGSGTRLTVV.

This chain connects TRBV9 to TRBJ2-6; D is uncertain. The germline V gene has CDR1 SGDLS and CDR2 YYNGEE. CDR3 size: 16 residues. Trimming removed 3 bases from V and 0 bases from J, with 10 bases in between. The CDR3 sequence is CASSGGGPSGANVLTF. The CDR3 coding sequence is TGTGCCAGCAGCGGCGGCGGTCCCTCTGGGGCCAACGTCCTGACTTTC.

The rearrangement uses TRBV2 and TRBJ1-1; D is unresolved. Germline lookup yields CDR1 SNHLY and CDR2 FYNNEI. The CDR3 length is 11 residues. V was shortened by 3 bases and J by 4 bases, with 3 bases between the two germline ends. As DNA, the CDR3 is TGTGCCAGCAGTGACGGCACTGAAGCTTTCTTT. As protein: CASSDGTEAFF.

This chain joins TRBV7-6 and TRBJ1-1; D call uncertain. The V gene's germline CDR1 is SGHVS and CDR2 FNYEAQ. This CDR3 comprises 16 residues. The V gene lost 2 bases and the J gene lost 0 bases, with 13 bases spanning the gap. CDR3 sequence reads: CASSLNVGPVNTEAFF. CDR3 DNA: TGTGCCAGCAGCTTAAACGTTGGGCCGGTGAACACTGAAGCTTTCTTT.

This sequence joins TRBV28 and TRBJ2-5; TRBD2 matches at 9 bases. From germline, CDR1 is MDHEN and CDR2 SYDVKM. The CDR3 runs to 15 residues. Trimming cost V 5 bases and J 1 base; bases outside gene matches: 5. The DNA of the CDR3 is TGTGCCAGCAGTGCACTGGGACTAGCCCAAGAGACCCAGTACTTC. This codes for CASSALGLAQETQYF.

This chain links TRBV3-1 (or the pseudogene TRBV3-2) with TRBJ2-7; TRBD1 matches at 7 bases. V shed 2 bases, J shed 1 base, and the junction held 5 bases outside the gene matches. This CDR3 has 15 residues. CDR1 LGHDT and CDR2 YNNKEL come from the germline V gene (reference sequence). This chain's CDR3 is CASSQQGGGSYEQYF. The CDR3 bases are TGTGCCAGCAGCCAACAAGGGGGCGGTTCCTACGAGCAGTACTTC.

The chain recombines TRBV5-8 with TRBJ1-5, with D maybe TRBD1 (5 bases). The ends were cut back, 2 bases at V and 3 bases at J, with 9 bases in the middle. The CDR3 length is 14 residues. Germline CDR1 is SGHTS and CDR2 is YDEGEE. The CDR3 DNA follows: TGTGCCAGCAGCTTAGGACACTCCAATCAGCCCCAGCATTTT. Translating gives CASSLGHSNQPQHF.

The V gene is TRBV28, the J gene TRBJ2-2; D perhaps matches TRBD1 (5 bases). CDR3 size: 11 residues. V was pared by 9 bases and J by 4 bases, with 6 bases between. Germline CDR1 reads MDHEN; CDR2 reads SYDVKM. CDR3 nucleotides: TGTGCCAGTCAGGGCACCGGGGAGCTGTTTTTT. Translating it yields CASQGTGELFF.